Listed below are T cell receptor beta chains from one sample, sequenced in a study of regulatory T cells in long-lasting Graves disease. One entry per CDR3 protein results from TCRdb running MiXCR on the multiplex PCR reads. Of 650,000 to 700,000 distinct CDR3 sequences detected, around 30% appear once; the ten largest clones hold roughly 46%. Source: peripheral blood mononuclear cells (PBMCs), taken when the disease was refractory, from a patient treated with antithyroid drugs. The origin of the receptors is a female donor with Graves disease. Each CDR3 is given with its conserved first and last residue. A D gene is named only where the DNA matches it firmly. Only some rows state a clone size, as once, few, many or a class for expanded clones.

clone_size j_call d_call v_call cdr3_aa cdr3_nt
. TRBJ2-6 . TRBV3-1 CASSQDPQGPGANVLTF TGTGCCAGCAGCCAAGATCCACAGGGACCTGGGGCCAACGTCCTGACTTTC
. TRBJ1-5 . TRBV28 CASSHLGPGNQPQHF TGTGCCAGCAGCCATCTCGGGCCTGGCAATCAGCCCCAGCATTTT
. TRBJ1-5 TRBD1 TRBV28 CASSFRPLTGRGGQPQHF TGTGCCAGCAGTTTTCGTCCGCTGACAGGGAGGGGGGGACAGCCCCAGCATTTT
. TRBJ2-7 . TRBV20-1 CSARSTVEQYF TGCAGTGCCCGGTCGACGGTCGAGCAGTACTTC
. TRBJ2-7 . TRBV29-1 CSVAPGSYEQYF TGCAGCGTTGCTCCAGGGTCCTACGAGCAGTACTTC
few TRBJ2-7 . TRBV19 CASSTGVGRLTYEQYF TGTGCCAGTAGTACCGGGGTAGGGCGCCTTACCTACGAGCAGTACTTC
. TRBJ1-6 TRBD1 TRBV12-3/TRBV12-4 CASSLFGRGSYNSPLHF TGTGCCAGCAGTTTATTCGGCAGGGGGTCCTATAATTCACCCCTCCACTTT
few TRBJ1-5 . TRBV28 CASSFGYDRPNQPQHF TGTGCCAGCAGTTTTGGATATGACAGACCCAATCAGCCCCAGCATTTT
few TRBJ1-5 . TRBV10-3 CAISEGQSSNQPQHF TGTGCCATCAGTGAGGGACAGTCAAGCAATCAGCCCCAGCATTTT
. TRBJ1-1 . TRBV12-3/TRBV12-4 CALGPRLNTEAFF TGTGCCTTAGGACCGCGTCTGAACACTGAAGCTTTCTTT
few TRBJ2-7 . TRBV20-1 CSAAPGLGPEQYF TGCAGTGCTGCACCGGGACTGGGACCGGAGCAGTACTTC
. TRBJ2-7 TRBD2 TRBV20-1 CSASFLAGTYEQYF TGCAGTGCTAGCTTCCTAGCGGGGACCTACGAGCAGTACTTC
few TRBJ1-4 TRBD1 TRBV11-2 CASSLVRGHAGKLFF TGTGCCAGCAGCTTAGTCAGGGGGCATGCCGGAAAACTGTTTTTT
. TRBJ2-7 . TRBV6-1 CASSEGRAWEQYF TGTGCCAGCAGTGAGGGACGGGCCTGGGAGCAGTACTTC
once TRBJ2-7 TRBD2 TRBV9 CASSEGLAAYEQYF TGTGCCAGCAGCGAGGGACTAGCGGCCTACGAGCAGTACTTC
few TRBJ1-1 . TRBV18 CASSRRSEAFF TGTGCCAGCTCACGGAGGTCTGAAGCTTTCTTT
. TRBJ1-5 . TRBV20-1 CSAIRTWGNQPQHF TGCAGTGCTATCCGGACCTGGGGCAATCAGCCCCAGCATTTT
. TRBJ1-2 TRBD1 TRBV29-1 CSGGQGTNYGYTF TGCAGCGGCGGACAGGGAACTAACTATGGCTACACCTTC
many TRBJ2-7 . TRBV2 CASSGGQIEQYF TGTGCCAGCAGTGGAGGGCAGATCGAGCAGTACTTC
. TRBJ1-1 . TRBV9 CASSSTYGAGEAFF TGTGCCAGCAGCAGTACATACGGGGCAGGGGAAGCTTTCTTT
. TRBJ1-1 . TRBV29-1 CSVDSALRRDTEAFF TGCAGCGTTGATTCCGCCCTTAGAAGGGACACTGAAGCTTTCTTT
. TRBJ2-5 TRBD2 TRBV10-3 CAISGFWLAGTSQETQYF TGTGCCATCAGTGGTTTTTGGCTAGCGGGTACTTCCCAAGAGACCCAGTACTTC
. TRBJ2-5 . TRBV20-1 CSVYRMETQYF TGCAGTGTGTACAGAATGGAGACCCAGTACTTC
. TRBJ1-2 . TRBV6-5 CASSYAPTGSYGYTF TGTGCCAGCAGTTACGCTCCCACAGGGTCCTATGGCTACACCTTC
. TRBJ2-7 . TRBV7-2 CASSLAARAYEQYF TGTGCCAGCAGCTTAGCGGCTAGAGCCTACGAGCAGTACTTC
. TRBJ2-7 . TRBV6-2/TRBV6-3 CASSYSGGVDYEQYF TGTGCCAGCAGTTACTCAGGCGGAGTGGACTACGAGCAGTACTTC
. TRBJ1-2 . TRBV12-3/TRBV12-4 CASTATRLSGYTF TGTGCCAGCACCGCCACGAGGTTAAGTGGCTACACCTTC
many TRBJ2-7 TRBD2 TRBV15 CATSNGTSAYEQYF TGTGCCACCAGCAACGGGACTAGCGCGTACGAGCAGTACTTC
. TRBJ1-1 . TRBV30 CAWRASQNTEAFF TGTGCCTGGAGGGCCAGCCAGAACACTGAAGCTTTCTTT
. TRBJ1-1 . TRBV7-3 CASSSTGGVENTEAFF TGTGCCAGCAGCTCGACAGGTGGGGTGGAGAACACTGAAGCTTTCTTT
. TRBJ2-2 . TRBV4-1 CASSHAALQVGELFF TGCGCCAGCAGCCATGCGGCCTTACAGGTCGGGGAGCTGTTTTTT
. TRBJ2-6 . TRBV5-5 CASSIRRTGANVLTF TGTGCCAGCAGCATTCGGAGGACTGGGGCCAACGTCCTGACTTTC
few TRBJ1-1 . TRBV29-1 CSVSGGGAGTEAFF TGCAGCGTATCCGGCGGGGGCGCGGGCACTGAAGCTTTCTTT
. TRBJ1-5 TRBD1 TRBV20-1 CSARGDSAQHQPQHF TGCAGTGCTAGAGGGGACAGCGCGCAACACCAGCCCCAGCATTTT
. TRBJ1-1 . TRBV10-1 CASSAVGGTEAFF TGCGCCAGCAGTGCGGTGGGGGGCACTGAAGCTTTCTTT
. TRBJ1-5 . TRBV2 CASSQTSFSGQPQHF TGTGCCAGCAGTCAGACCTCCTTTAGCGGTCAGCCCCAGCATTTT
. TRBJ1-2 TRBD1 TRBV15 CATSRDGTGQGGGYTF TGTGCCACCAGCAGAGATGGAACGGGACAGGGAGGAGGCTACACCTTC
. TRBJ2-5 . TRBV5-6 CASSSGGVETQYF TGTGCCAGCAGCTCCGGGGGAGTAGAGACCCAGTACTTC
. TRBJ1-2 TRBD1 TRBV2 CASTRTRTGRNYGYTF TGTGCCAGCACTAGAACCCGGACAGGGAGAAACTATGGCTACACCTTC
. TRBJ1-1 . TRBV7-9 CASSSWGPSKAEAFF TGTGCCAGCAGCTCATGGGGACCCTCGAAGGCTGAAGCTTTCTTT
few TRBJ1-6 TRBD1 TRBV20-1 CSARDGWTGNDNSPLHF TGCAGTGCTAGAGATGGGTGGACAGGGAACGACAATTCACCCCTCCACTTT
. TRBJ1-4 TRBD1 TRBV11-2 CASSHGQGKEKLFF TGTGCCAGCAGCCACGGACAGGGGAAGGAAAAACTGTTTTTT
once TRBJ2-2 TRBD2 TRBV19 CASSSSGVIITGELFF TGTGCCAGTAGTTCAAGCGGGGTCATAATCACCGGGGAGCTGTTTTTT
. TRBJ1-5 TRBD1 TRBV12-3/TRBV12-4 CASSFGGGGGQPQHF TGTGCCAGCAGTTTTGGTGGAGGGGGCGGTCAGCCCCAGCATTTT